This entry describes one TCR beta chain. Its antigen is unknown. This entry is derived from a study of T-cell reconstitution after alpha-beta-depleted transplantation in children. General study points: Surviving recipient T cells and thymic progenitors produced the high day-60 TCRbeta diversity seen in some patients. Reportedly, only several hundred clones from non-depleted graft cells drove alpha-beta T-cell counts at about two months. Once a year had passed after transplant, T-cell counts and diversity came mostly from newly produced T cells.

Library preparation (for TCRbeta) was performed with unique molecular identifiers. TCRdb redid the calling of the PCR reads with MiXCR, one entry per CDR3 protein. Of about a million distinct CDR3 sequences in the sample, about 30% were seen once. The sample consisted of PBMCs, mostly from graft donor cells, taken 360 days after TCRalphabeta/CD19-depleted stem cell transplant. The TCR comes from a boy in the first two years of life who had a stem cell transplant for SCID, so the T cells may come from the graft donor.

The CDR3 coding sequence is TGCGCCAGCAGCCAAGTAGGCCGTCAGGTCACAGATACGCAGTATTTT. It translates to CASSQVGRQVTDTQYF. The chain employs TRBV4-1 and TRBJ2-3; D remains ambiguous. Germline V gene data show CDR1 as MGHRA and CDR2 as YSYEKL. With 1 base removed from V and 2 bases from J, the gap between germline ends came to 13 bases. The CDR3 covers 16 residues.